The 7 T cell receptor beta chains reported below all come from one sample, sequenced in a study of cytomegalovirus exposure and HLA in healthy donors (dated by TCRdb to about 2017). The receptor library was made with the immunoSEQ multiplex PCR assay. The multiplex PCR relied on a mix of 60 forward primers for TCR Vbeta segments and 13 reverse primers for TCR Jbeta segments. This immuneACCESS table, as held by TCRdb, lists in-frame sequences with V and J called but not all clones. Of the missing ones, under half trace to an unresolved V gene in checked studies; the others have no known cause. Across this sample there are 70,000 to 80,000 clones, with roughly 86% seen only once. The ten most abundant clones make up roughly 2% of the sample. Sequencing was done on a sample of PBMCs. The receptors were gathered from a man younger than 35 in good health and CMV-seronegative.

The chain has TRBV27 and TRBJ2-7, with D maybe TRBD1 (6 bases). Germline V CDR1 and CDR2: MNHEY, SMNVEV (reference sequence). V dropped 3 bases and J dropped 3 bases, with 12 bases sitting between them. The CDR3 loop spans 14 amino acids. As DNA, the CDR3 is TGTGCCAGCAGTTTCGGGGACACCCGCTACGAGCAGTACTTC. Its protein is CASSFGDTRYEQYF.

V and J are TRBV5-1 and TRBJ2-1; maybe TRBD1 (6 bases). The CDR3 runs to 15 residues. Germline V gene data show CDR1 as SGHRS and CDR2 as YFSETQ. The V end was cut by 2 bases, the J end by 3 bases, with 12 bases between. This CDR3 is CASSLSGQVYNEQFF. The DNA for the CDR3 is TGCGCCAGCAGCTTATCGGGACAAGTCTACAATGAGCAGTTCTTC.

This clone was seen once. This rearrangement joins TRBV20-1 to TRBJ2-1; no clear D. The V end lost 6 bases, the J end lost 9 bases, and 12 bases lay between the germline ends. CDR1 DFQATT and CDR2 SNEGSKA come from the germline V gene (reference sequence). CDR3 size: 11 residues. As DNA, the CDR3 is TGCAGTGCCCACCAAGGCGGTGAGCAGTTCTTC. It codes for CSAHQGGEQFF.

V gene TRBV7-3 combines with J gene TRBJ1-1; 9 nucleotides line up with TRBD1. The CDR3 loop spans 14 amino acids. J gave up 5 bases and V 2 bases, and 3 bases lay outside the gene matches. Germline CDR1 reads SGHTA; CDR2 reads FQGTGA. CDR3 coding DNA: TGTGCCAGCAGCTTAGGGACAGGGTGGACTGAAGCTTTCTTT. It is translated as CASSLGTGWTEAFF.

A note on this clone: A read error may produce the germline difference seen at one junction end. This chain uses TRBV7-9 with TRBJ1-1; no definite D call. The CDR3 has 13 amino acids. CDR1 SEHNR and CDR2 FQNEAQ come from the germline V gene (reference sequence). CDR3 DNA: TGTTCCAGCAGCTCACTCCCCCCCCCTGAAGCTTTCTTT. Translated: CSSSSLPPPEAFF. The whole variable domain, filled in from reference TRBV7-9 and TRBJ1-1, reads DTGVSQNPRHKITKRGQNVTFRCDPISEHNRLYWYRQTLGQGPEFLTYFQNEAQLEKSRLLSDRFSAERPKGSFSTLEIQRTEQGDSAMYLCSSSSLPPPEAFFGQGTRLTVV.

This clone occurred a few times. The gene calls are TRBV6-5 and TRBJ1-1, with a possible D match to TRBD1 (5 bases). Germline lookup yields CDR1 MNHEY and CDR2 SVGAGI. The V and J ends lost 10 bases and 1 base respectively, with 13 bases between them. This CDR3 has 13 amino acids. The CDR3 spells CAMGAGPNTEAFF. Here the CDR3 DNA reads TGTGCCATGGGCGCAGGGCCGAACACTGAAGCTTTCTTT.

The chain links TRBV4-2 to TRBJ2-1; 11 nucleotides align to TRBD2. Germline CDR1 LGHNA, CDR2 YNFKEQ. The CDR3 runs 15 residues. The V gene end was trimmed by 7 bases and the J gene end by 4 bases; junction bases not matched to a gene: 6. As DNA, the CDR3 is TGTGCCAGCATGTCAGTAGCGGGGGGGTACAATGAGCAGTTCTTC. This translates into CASMSVAGGYNEQFF.